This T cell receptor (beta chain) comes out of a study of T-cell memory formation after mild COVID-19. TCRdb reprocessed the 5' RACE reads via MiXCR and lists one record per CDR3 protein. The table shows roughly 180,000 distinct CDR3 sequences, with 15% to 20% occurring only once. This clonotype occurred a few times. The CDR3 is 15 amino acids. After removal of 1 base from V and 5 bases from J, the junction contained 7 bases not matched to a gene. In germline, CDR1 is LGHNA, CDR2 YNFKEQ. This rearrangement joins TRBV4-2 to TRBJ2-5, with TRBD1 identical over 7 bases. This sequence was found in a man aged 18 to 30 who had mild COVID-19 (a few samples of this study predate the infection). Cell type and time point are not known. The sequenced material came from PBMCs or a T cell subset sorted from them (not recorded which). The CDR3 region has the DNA TGTGCCAGCAGCCAAGGAACAGGGGAGACGGAGACCCAGTACTTC. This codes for CASSQGTGETETQYF.